A selection of T cell receptor beta chains follows, all from one sample in a study of graft-versus-host responses after intestinal transplantation. Sequenced by immunoSEQ multiplex PCR; TCRdb stores in-frame clones only, minus some. The table lists roughly 110,000 clones, roughly 89% of them singletons. No antigens are known for them. Sequenced here: unstimulated CD4+ T cells sorted from spleen or lymph node cells, sampled before transplant. The origin of the receptors is a human donor who was the organ donor for an intestinal transplant. The CDR3 runs from the conserved cysteine through the conserved F or W. Fields, in order: D gene, clone size, CDR3 length, V gene, J gene, CDR3 protein, CDR3 DNA. A D gene is named only where the DNA matches it firmly. The size of a clone is reported for some rows only, either as once, few or many, or as a class for expanded clones.

NA	once	18	TRBV7-3	TRBJ2-6	CASSLVGRGNSGANVLTF	TGTGCCAGCAGCTTAGTCGGCAGGGGAAACTCTGGGGCCAACGTCCTGACTTTC
TRBD1	NA	16	TRBV5-4	TRBJ2-7	CASSRLPGQGEYEQYF	TGTGCCAGCAGCAGGTTACCGGGACAGGGGGAGTACGAGCAGTACTTC
TRBD1	few	14	TRBV5-1	TRBJ2-7	CASSLGQGAYEQYF	TGCGCCAGCAGCTTGGGACAGGGGGCTTACGAGCAGTACTTC
NA	NA	12	TRBV5-1	TRBJ2-7	CASSLASKEQYF	TGCGCCAGCAGCTTGGCTAGTAAGGAGCAGTACTTC
TRBD2	NA	15	TRBV2	TRBJ2-3	CASSPGTSGGDTQYF	TGTGCCAGCAGTCCCGGGACTAGCGGGGGGGATACGCAGTATTTT
NA	NA	14	TRBV6-1	TRBJ1-1	CASSENGGYTEAFF	TGTGCCAGCAGTGAGAACGGGGGGTACACTGAAGCTTTCTTT
NA	NA	14	TRBV6-1	TRBJ1-3	CASRGWDIGNTIYF	TGTGCCAGCAGGGGGTGGGACATTGGAAACACCATATATTTT
TRBD1	NA	16	TRBV10-2	TRBJ1-5	CASRATGGEGNQPQHF	TGCGCCAGCAGGGCCACAGGGGGCGAGGGCAATCAGCCCCAGCATTTT
TRBD2	NA	16	TRBV7-6	TRBJ2-3	CASSLGNSGRTDTQYF	TGTGCCAGCAGCTTAGGAAATAGCGGGAGGACAGATACGCAGTATTTT
NA	NA	14	TRBV11-1	TRBJ2-5	CASSLGALVETQYF	TGTGCCAGCAGCTTGGGGGCCCTCGTGGAGACCCAGTACTTC
NA	few	13	TRBV14	TRBJ1-3	CASSQGAGNTIYF	TGTGCCAGCAGCCAAGGCGCTGGAAACACCATATATTTT
TRBD1	NA	15	TRBV7-2	TRBJ2-7	CASSLVGTGSYEQYF	TGTGCCAGCAGCTTAGTGGGGACAGGTTCCTACGAGCAGTACTTC
TRBD1	NA	16	TRBV19	TRBJ1-2	CASRTSRGRAAGGYTF	TGTGCCAGTAGAACCTCCAGGGGGCGGGCCGCCGGGGGCTACACCTTC
NA	NA	11	TRBV11-1	TRBJ2-2	CASSLQGELFF	TGTGCCAGCAGCTTACAGGGGGAGCTGTTTTTT
NA	NA	14	TRBV19	TRBJ2-1	CASSPHPRSDEQFF	TGTGCCAGTAGTCCACATCCCCGTAGTGATGAGCAGTTCTTC
NA	NA	14	TRBV6-5	TRBJ2-4	CASSYATGRDIQYF	TGTGCCAGCAGTTACGCGACGGGAAGGGACATTCAGTACTTC
NA	NA	12	TRBV19	TRBJ1-1	CASSSGGYQAFF	TGTGCCAGTAGTAGTGGGGGCTATCAAGCTTTCTTT
NA	NA	13	TRBV5-1	TRBJ2-5	CASSSPNQETQYF	TGCGCCAGCAGCTCCCCTAACCAAGAGACCCAGTACTTC
NA	NA	13	TRBV7-3	TRBJ1-5	CASSLKANQPQHF	TGTGCCAGCAGCTTAAAGGCGAATCAGCCCCAGCATTTT
NA	NA	17	TRBV5-1	TRBJ2-3	CASSLDGTSGGTDTQYF	TGCGCCAGCAGTCTTGATGGGACCTCAGGAGGCACAGATACGCAGTATTTT
TRBD1	once	17	TRBV7-9	TRBJ1-1	CASSLVSTRQGATEAFF	TGTGCCAGCAGCTTAGTCTCTACAAGACAGGGGGCCACTGAAGCTTTCTTT
NA	NA	13	TRBV6-5	TRBJ2-1	CASRFTLSDEQFF	TGTGCCAGCAGATTTACCCTTTCAGATGAGCAGTTCTTC
TRBD2	NA	17	TRBV4-1	TRBJ2-3	CASSQAGTSGSTDTQYF	TGCGCCAGCAGCCAGGCTGGGACTAGCGGAAGCACAGATACGCAGTATTTT
NA	NA	16	TRBV11-3	TRBJ2-7	CASSLDMAVAPYEQYF	TGTGCCAGCAGCTTAGATATGGCAGTTGCCCCCTACGAGCAGTACTTC
TRBD2	NA	13	TRBV2	TRBJ2-7	CASRGEGAYEQYF	TGTGCCAGCAGGGGGGAGGGCGCCTACGAGCAGTACTTC
TRBD2	NA	16	TRBV5-1	TRBJ2-5	CASSPGLAGGWETQYF	TGCGCCAGCAGCCCGGGACTAGCGGGAGGTTGGGAGACCCAGTACTTC
TRBD1	NA	13	TRBV2	TRBJ2-4	CASSPDRENIQYF	TGTGCCAGCAGCCCGGACAGGGAAAACATTCAGTACTTC
TRBD2	NA	18	TRBV6-1	TRBJ2-7	CASSGKAGGQLSLYEQYF	TGTGCCAGCAGTGGAAAAGCGGGAGGGCAATTAAGTCTCTACGAGCAGTACTTC
NA	NA	15	TRBV5-4	TRBJ2-3	CASSLGGASTDTQYF	TGTGCCAGCAGCTTGGGTGGTGCTAGCACAGATACGCAGTATTTT
NA	once	13	TRBV28	TRBJ1-2	CASSLSQRREGTF	TGTGCCAGCAGTTTGAGCCAGCGCCGGGAGGGCACCTTC
NA	NA	13	TRBV29-1	TRBJ1-1	CSVDSQMNTEAFF	TGCAGCGTTGACAGTCAGATGAACACTGAAGCTTTCTTT
NA	NA	14	TRBV9	TRBJ2-3	CASSVVPYPDTQYF	TGTGCCAGCAGCGTAGTTCCGTACCCAGATACGCAGTATTTT
TRBD2	NA	17	TRBV11-3	TRBJ2-2	CASSYLPSGRFDGELFF	TGTGCCAGCAGCTATTTACCTAGCGGGAGGTTCGACGGGGAGCTGTTTTTT
NA	NA	15	TRBV5-4	TRBJ2-3	CASSLEWGGVDTQYF	TGTGCCAGCAGCTTGGAGTGGGGCGGGGTAGATACGCAGTATTTT
TRBD2	NA	16	TRBV14	TRBJ2-2	CASSQARAGVVGELFF	TGTGCCAGCAGCCAAGCCCGGGCGGGAGTGGTCGGGGAGCTGTTTTTT
TRBD1	NA	15	TRBV11-2	TRBJ2-7	CASSLAGTGAYEQYF	TGTGCCAGCAGCTTAGCGGGGACAGGGGCCTACGAGCAGTACTTC
TRBD1	NA	14	TRBV6-5	TRBJ2-7	CASSDWTGWYEQYF	TGTGCCAGCAGTGACTGGACAGGGTGGTACGAGCAGTACTTC
NA	NA	13	TRBV2	TRBJ1-1	CASSEALRLPSFF	TGTGCCAGCAGTGAAGCGCTTAGGCTCCCGAGCTTCTTT
TRBD1	NA	14	TRBV6-1	TRBJ2-5	CASRTDRGQETQYF	TGTGCCAGCAGAACAGACAGGGGTCAAGAGACCCAGTACTTC
TRBD2	NA	16	TRBV4-1	TRBJ2-1	CASSLTPAGAYNEQFF	TGCGCCAGCAGCCTAACACCAGCGGGGGCCTACAATGAGCAGTTCTTC
NA	NA	14	TRBV21-1	TRBJ1-3	CASSKRGRGDTIYF	TGTGCCAGCAGCAAAAGGGGGCGAGGAGACACCATATATTTT
NA	NA	15	TRBV7-3	TRBJ2-6	CASSLGAWGANVLTF	TGTGCCAGCAGCTTAGGGGCCTGGGGGGCCAACGTCCTGACTTTC
TRBD2	NA	16	TRBV7-3	TRBJ2-3	CASSLGLAGSTDTQYF	TGTGCCAGCAGCTTAGGACTAGCGGGCTCCACAGATACGCAGTATTTT
TRBD1	NA	14	TRBV19	TRBJ1-5	CASSIWTGHQPQHF	TGTGCCAGTAGTATCTGGACAGGGCACCAGCCCCAGCATTTT
TRBD2	NA	17	TRBV4-2	TRBJ2-1	CASSRRWGREVRNEQFF	TGTGCCAGCAGCCGTCGTTGGGGGCGGGAGGTGCGTAATGAGCAGTTCTTC
TRBD2	NA	17	TRBV14	TRBJ2-7	CASSQVGHAGGGDEQYF	TGTGCCAGCAGCCAAGTGGGTCACGCGGGAGGGGGCGACGAGCAGTACTTC
NA	NA	12	TRBV11-2	TRBJ2-1	CASSSRQNEQFF	TGTGCCAGCAGCTCCAGACAGAACGAGCAGTTCTTC
NA	NA	16	TRBV21-1	TRBJ1-4	CASSHLVLPTNEKLFF	TGTGCCAGCAGTCACCTCGTGCTCCCAACTAATGAAAAACTGTTTTTT
NA	once	14	TRBV19	TRBJ2-1	CASKAGASYNEQFF	TGTGCCAGTAAGGCAGGGGCCTCCTACAATGAGCAGTTCTTC
NA	few	15	TRBV11-2	TRBJ2-1	CASSFGTRVGDESFF	TGTGCCAGCAGCTTTGGGACTCGGGTGGGTGACGAGTCGTTCTTC
NA	NA	16	TRBV7-3	TRBJ1-1	CASSLSGSGLSAKAFF	TGTGCCAGCAGCTTAAGTGGCAGCGGGTTGAGCGCGAAAGCTTTCTTT
NA	few	11	TRBV18	TRBJ1-1	CASRGQTEAFF	TGTGCCAGCCGTGGACAGACTGAAGCTTTCTTT
TRBD1	NA	17	TRBV7-6	TRBJ1-5	CASSKRDRVYSNQPQHF	TGTGCCAGCAGCAAGAGGGACAGAGTTTATAGCAATCAGCCCCAGCATTTT
TRBD2	NA	14	TRBV7-2	TRBJ2-2	CASSLSGGSGELFF	TGTGCCAGCAGCTTGTCGGGGGGAAGCGGGGAGCTGTTTTTT
TRBD1	NA	14	TRBV28	TRBJ2-7	CASSRPDRGYEQYF	TGTGCCAGCAGCCGACCGGACAGGGGGTACGAGCAGTACTTC
NA	NA	14	TRBV5-1	TRBJ1-2	CASSLGGRGEGYTF	TGCGCCAGCAGCTTGGGTGGCAGGGGAGAAGGCTACACCTTC
TRBD1	NA	15	TRBV6-1	TRBJ2-3	CASSEPGQGGDTQYF	TGTGCCAGCAGTGAACCCGGACAGGGAGGAGATACGCAGTATTTT
NA	NA	15	TRBV19	TRBJ1-6	CASSIVGGGNSPLHF	TGTGCCAGTAGTATAGTAGGGGGTGGGAATTCACCCCTCCACTTT
TRBD1	NA	14	TRBV2	TRBJ1-5	CASRKGQLNQPQHF	TGTGCCAGCAGGAAGGGACAGCTTAATCAGCCCCAGCATTTT
NA	NA	16	TRBV4-1	TRBJ1-6	CASSPRWGAAYSPLHF	TGCGCCAGCAGCCCGCGGTGGGGGGCGGCTTATTCACCCCTCCACTTT